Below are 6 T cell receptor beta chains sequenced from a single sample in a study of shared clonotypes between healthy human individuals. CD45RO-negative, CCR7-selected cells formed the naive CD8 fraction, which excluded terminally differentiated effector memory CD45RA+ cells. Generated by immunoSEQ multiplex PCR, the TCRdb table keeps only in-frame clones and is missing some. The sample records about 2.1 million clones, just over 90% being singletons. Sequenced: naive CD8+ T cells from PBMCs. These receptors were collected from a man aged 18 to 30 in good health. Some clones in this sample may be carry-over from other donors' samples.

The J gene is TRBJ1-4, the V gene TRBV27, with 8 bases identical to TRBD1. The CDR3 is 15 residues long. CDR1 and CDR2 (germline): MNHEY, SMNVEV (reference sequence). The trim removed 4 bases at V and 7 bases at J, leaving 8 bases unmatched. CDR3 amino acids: CASSYAGGLGEKLFF. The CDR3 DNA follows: TGTGCCAGCAGTTATGCAGGGGGCTTGGGTGAAAAACTGTTTTTT. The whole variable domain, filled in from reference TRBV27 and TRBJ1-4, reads EAQVTQNPRYLITVTGKKLTVTCSQNMNHEYMSWYRQDPGLGLRQIYYSMNVEVTDKGDVPEGYKVSRKEKRNFPLILESPSPNQTSLYFCASSYAGGLGEKLFFGSGTQLSVL.

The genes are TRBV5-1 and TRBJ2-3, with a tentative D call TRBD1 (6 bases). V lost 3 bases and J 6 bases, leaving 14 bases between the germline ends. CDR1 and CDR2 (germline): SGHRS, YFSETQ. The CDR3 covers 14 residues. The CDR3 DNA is TGCGCCAGCAGCTCGAACAGGGAGTGGGATACGCAGTATTTT. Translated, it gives CASSSNREWDTQYF.

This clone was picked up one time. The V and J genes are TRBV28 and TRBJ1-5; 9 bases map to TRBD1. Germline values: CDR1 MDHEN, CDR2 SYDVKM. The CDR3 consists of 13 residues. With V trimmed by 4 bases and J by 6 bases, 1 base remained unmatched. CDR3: CASSSTGGQPQHF. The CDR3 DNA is TGTGCCAGCAGTTCGACAGGGGGTCAGCCCCAGCATTTT.

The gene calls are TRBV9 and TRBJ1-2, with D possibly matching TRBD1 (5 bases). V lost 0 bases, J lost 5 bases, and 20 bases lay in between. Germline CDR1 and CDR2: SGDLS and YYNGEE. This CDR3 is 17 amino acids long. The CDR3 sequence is CASSVATGQGRGYGYTF. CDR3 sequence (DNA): TGTGCCAGCAGCGTAGCTACGGGGCAGGGAAGAGGATATGGCTACACCTTC. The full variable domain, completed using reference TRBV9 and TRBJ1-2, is DSGVTQTPKHLITATGQRVTLRCSPRSGDLSVYWYQQSLDQGLQFLIQYYNGEERAKGNILERFSAQQFPDLHSELNLSSLELGDSALYFCASSVATGQGRGYGYTFGSGTRLTVV.

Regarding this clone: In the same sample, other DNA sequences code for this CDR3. The CDR3 coding sequence is TGTGCCAGCAGTTTAGCAGGGGCCTACGAGCAGTACTTC. Protein product: CASSLAGAYEQYF. The chain uses TRBV28 and TRBJ2-7; TRBD1 might be the D (6 bases). The CDR3 has 13 amino acids. V dropped 2 bases and J dropped 2 bases, with 7 bases sitting between them. The germline gives CDR1 MDHEN, CDR2 SYDVKM.

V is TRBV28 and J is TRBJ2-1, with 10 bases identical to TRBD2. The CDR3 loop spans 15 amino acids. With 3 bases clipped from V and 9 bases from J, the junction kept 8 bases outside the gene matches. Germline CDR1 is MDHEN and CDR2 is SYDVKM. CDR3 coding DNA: TGTGCCAGCAGTTTCAGACTAGCGGGTTTTGGTGAGCAGTTCTTC. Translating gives CASSFRLAGFGEQFF.